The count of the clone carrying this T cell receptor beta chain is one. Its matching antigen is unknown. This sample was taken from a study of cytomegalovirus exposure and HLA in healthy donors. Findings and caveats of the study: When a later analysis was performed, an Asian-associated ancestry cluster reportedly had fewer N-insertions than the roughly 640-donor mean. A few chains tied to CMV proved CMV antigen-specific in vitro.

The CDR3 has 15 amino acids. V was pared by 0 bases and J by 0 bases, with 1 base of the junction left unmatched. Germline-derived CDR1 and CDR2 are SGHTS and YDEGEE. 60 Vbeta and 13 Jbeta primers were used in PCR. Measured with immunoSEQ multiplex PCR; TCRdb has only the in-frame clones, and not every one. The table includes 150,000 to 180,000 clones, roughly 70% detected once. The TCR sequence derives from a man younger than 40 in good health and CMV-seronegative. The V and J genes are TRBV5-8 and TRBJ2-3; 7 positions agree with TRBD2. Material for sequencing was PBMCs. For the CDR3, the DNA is TGTGCCAGCAGCTTGGCCGGGGGGAGCACAGATACGCAGTATTTT. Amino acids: CASSLAGGSTDTQYF.